Reported below is one T cell receptor (beta chain). This sample was taken from a study of T cells in Graves' hyperthyroidism and ophthalmopathy. TCR beta CDR3 regions were amplified from RNA. The HTBI primer set drove a first-round RT-PCR of the TCR CDR3. TCRdb re-called the multiplex PCR reads through MiXCR, storing one row per CDR3 protein. The repertoire includes about 530,000 distinct CDR3 sequences, 15% to 20% of them detected once, and approximately 16% sits in the top ten. Per the germline V gene, CDR1 is GTSNPN and CDR2 is SVGIG (reference sequence). The CDR3 loop spans 13 amino acids. Trimming took 4 bases from V and 7 from J; bases not matched to a gene: 6.

Specimen: blood. The chain couples TRBV30 to TRBJ2-4, with 8 bases matching TRBD1. The sequence derives from a woman aged 18 to 35 with Graves' ophthalmopathy. The CDR3 DNA follows: TGTGCCTGGAAGGCAGGGGGCGCGAACATTCAGTACTTC. Translated: CAWKAGGANIQYF.